Each of the 10 T cell receptor beta chains below was sequenced from the same sample in a study of blood T cell repertoires in COVID-19. Repertoires were generated with immunoSEQ multiplex PCR, while TCRdb's copy carries only in-frame clones and drops some. The data contain hundreds of thousands of clones, 89% of them singletons. Sequencing was done on a sample of PBMCs or T cells enriched from blood (not recorded which). The receptors were gathered from a woman between 40 and 50 years old who had recovered from COVID-19.

The chain couples TRBV9 to TRBJ2-2; 9 bases fit TRBD1. Trimming cost V 5 bases and J 3 bases; bases outside gene matches: 8. The CDR3 runs 16 residues. Looked up from germline, CDR1 is SGDLS and CDR2 is YYNGEE. CDR3 in DNA: TGTGCCAGCAGTATAAAAACAGGGGGCGACACCGGGGAGCTGTTTTTT. It yields the protein CASSIKTGGDTGELFF.

The chain recombines TRBV18 with TRBJ1-5; 9 nucleotides align to TRBD1. The CDR3 loop spans 15 amino acids. CDR1 and CDR2 from the germline V gene are KGHSH and LQKENI. The J segment lost 5 bases and the V segment lost 4 bases, leaving 6 bases of the junction unmatched. CDR3 amino acids: CASSRRDRDDQPQHF. The CDR3, as DNA: TGTGCCAGCTCACGAAGGGACAGGGATGATCAGCCCCAGCATTTT.

This chain links TRBV5-1 with TRBJ2-1, with TRBD2 as a possible D gene (7 bases). Germline CDR1 and CDR2: SGHRS and YFSETQ. V was clipped by 1 base and J by 6 bases, with 26 bases between them. The CDR3 consists of 19 residues. The CDR3 reads CASSLYQDSSLREFNEQFF. The CDR3 bases are TGCGCCAGCAGCTTGTACCAGGACAGCTCTTTGCGGGAGTTCAATGAGCAGTTCTTC.

This chain links TRBV7-9 with TRBJ1-2; D is unresolved. V lost 9 bases and J 3 bases, leaving 11 bases between the germline ends. In germline, CDR1 is SEHNR, CDR2 FQNEAQ (reference sequence). The CDR3 loop spans 12 amino acids. CDR3 in amino acids: CASSGPHYGYTF. CDR3 coding DNA: TGTGCCAGTAGTGGTCCCCACTATGGCTACACCTTC.

This chain uses TRBV3-1 (or the pseudogene TRBV3-2) with TRBJ2-7, with 8 positions matching TRBD2. The V gene end was trimmed by 0 bases and the J gene end by 1 base; junction bases not matched to a gene: 5. CDR1 and CDR2 (germline): LGHDT, YNNKEL (reference sequence). The CDR3 consists of 16 residues. CDR3 amino acids: CASSQDGGGRSYEQYF. DNA for the CDR3: TGTGCCAGCAGCCAAGATGGCGGGGGGCGGTCCTACGAGCAGTACTTC.

The CDR3: CASSATGDQPQHF. Written as DNA, the CDR3 is TGTGCCAGCAGTGCCACAGGGGATCAGCCCCAGCATTTT. The chain uses TRBV6-4 and TRBJ1-5, with TRBD1 matching 7 bases. There are 13 residues in the CDR3. J was trimmed by 5 bases and V by 4 bases; bases with no gene match: 2. Germline lookup yields CDR1 MRHNA and CDR2 SNTAGT.

This chain connects TRBV27 to TRBJ1-4; D remains unclear. This CDR3 region has 14 residues. Germline V gene sequence: CDR1 MNHEY, CDR2 SMNVEV (reference sequence). The V end was cut by 0 bases, the J end by 5 bases, with 7 bases between. Here the CDR3 reads CASSLSIGNEKLFF. DNA of the CDR3: TGTGCCAGCAGTTTATCGATCGGGAATGAAAAACTGTTTTTT.

J is TRBJ1-1 and V is TRBV18; 7 bases are a match to TRBD1. CDR1 and CDR2 (germline): KGHSH, LQKENI. V was clipped by 3 bases and J by 0 bases; unmatched bases: 7. CDR3 length: 16 amino acids. The CDR3 DNA reads as TGTGCCAGCTCACCTGGACAGGTCAGGATGAACACTGAAGCTTTCTTT. This codes for CASSPGQVRMNTEAFF.

The chain has TRBV19 and TRBJ2-3; TRBD1 agrees at 8 bases. V dropped 5 bases and J dropped 6; count of bases not matched to a gene: 22. Germline V gives CDR1 LNHDA, CDR2 SQIVND (reference sequence). The CDR3 totals 19 residues. The CDR3 DNA reads TGTGCCAGTAGTTTGGATACAGGGGGAGTTAGGAGGGGTAGGGATACGCAGTATTTT. Its protein product is CASSLDTGGVRRGRDTQYF.

The rearrangement uses TRBV7-3 and TRBJ2-2; D uncertain. The CDR3 runs 13 residues. The germline CDR1 and CDR2 sequences are SGHTA and FQGTGA. V gave up 2 bases and J gave up 6 bases, with 7 bases separating them. As DNA, the CDR3 is TGTGCCAGCAGCTTATCTTCGGCCGGGGAGCTGTTTTTT. This translates into CASSLSSAGELFF. The full variable domain, in which reference TRBV7-3 and TRBJ2-2 provide the parts outside the CDR3, is GAGVSQTPSNKVTEKGKYVELRCDPISGHTALYWYRQSLGQGPEFLIYFQGTGAADDSGLPNDRFFAVRPEGSVSTLKIQRTERGDSAVYLCASSLSSAGELFFGEGSRLTVL.